This T cell receptor (beta chain) was found in a study of OX40 agonist ivuxolimab in advanced cancers. Overall study: The study treated patients with ivuxolimab, an agonistic anti-OX40 (CD134) antibody. The study's findings and limits: Some nonresponders also had low normalized T-cell clonal expansion.

Sequencing was performed with immunoSEQ multiplex PCR; in TCRdb, only in-frame clones are kept and a portion is missing. The sample carries about 73,000 clones, approximately 90% recorded once. As concerns this clone: As yet, its antigen is unknown.

Germline V CDR1 and CDR2: MRHNA, SNTAGT. CDR3 length equals 16 residues. V lost 4 bases and J lost 4; bases outside the gene matches: 9. This sequence joins TRBV6-4 and TRBJ2-7; 11 nucleotides match TRBD2. This sample comprised CD4+ or CD8+ T cells sorted from blood, obtained in a trial of the OX40 agonist ivuxolimab. The origin of this receptor is an adult with an advanced solid tumor such as melanoma, head and neck, liver or kidney cancer. CDR3 sequence: CASSAILAGEEYEQYF. For the CDR3, the DNA is TGTGCCAGCAGTGCTATACTAGCGGGAGAGGAATACGAGCAGTACTTC.